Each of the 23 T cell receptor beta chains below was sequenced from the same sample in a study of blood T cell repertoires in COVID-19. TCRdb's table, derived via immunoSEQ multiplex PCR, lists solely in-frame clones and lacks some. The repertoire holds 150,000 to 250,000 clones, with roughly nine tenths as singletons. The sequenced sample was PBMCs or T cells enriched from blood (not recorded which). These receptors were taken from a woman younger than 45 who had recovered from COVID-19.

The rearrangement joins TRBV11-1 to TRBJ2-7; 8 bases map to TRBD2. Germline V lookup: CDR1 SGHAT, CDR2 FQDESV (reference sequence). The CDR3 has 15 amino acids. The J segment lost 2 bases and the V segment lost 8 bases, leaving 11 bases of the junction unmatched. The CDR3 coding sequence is TGTGCCAGCGATCCTTCGGGAGGGGGGACCTACGAGCAGTACTTC. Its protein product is CASDPSGGGTYEQYF. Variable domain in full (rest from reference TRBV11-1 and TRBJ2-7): EAEVAQSPRYKITEKSQAVAFWCDPISGHATLYWYRQILGQGPELLVQFQDESVVDDSQLPKDRFSAERLKGVDSTLKIQPAELGDSAMYLCASDPSGGGTYEQYFGPGTRLTVT.

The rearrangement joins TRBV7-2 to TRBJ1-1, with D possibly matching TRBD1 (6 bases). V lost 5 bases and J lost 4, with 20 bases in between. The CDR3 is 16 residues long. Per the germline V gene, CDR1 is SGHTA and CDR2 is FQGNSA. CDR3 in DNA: TGTGCCAGCAGCGCCGGTCCAGGGGCGGGAGGCACTGAAGCTTTCTTT. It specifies CASSAGPGAGGTEAFF.

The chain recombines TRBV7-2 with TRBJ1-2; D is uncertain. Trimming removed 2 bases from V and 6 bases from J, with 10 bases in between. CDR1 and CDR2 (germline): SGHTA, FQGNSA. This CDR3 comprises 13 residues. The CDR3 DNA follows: TGTGCCAGCAGCTTATTGGAGGGAAATGGCTACACCTTC. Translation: CASSLLEGNGYTF.

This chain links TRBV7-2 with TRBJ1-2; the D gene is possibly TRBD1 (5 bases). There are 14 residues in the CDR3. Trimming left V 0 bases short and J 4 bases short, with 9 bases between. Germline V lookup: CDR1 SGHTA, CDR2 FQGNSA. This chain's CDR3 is CASSLAGVGYGYTF. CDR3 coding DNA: TGTGCCAGCAGCTTAGCAGGGGTGGGCTATGGCTACACCTTC.

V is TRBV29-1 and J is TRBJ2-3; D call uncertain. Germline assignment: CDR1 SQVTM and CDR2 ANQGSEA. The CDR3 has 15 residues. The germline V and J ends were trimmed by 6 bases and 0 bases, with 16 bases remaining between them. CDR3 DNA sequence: TGCAGCGTACGTAAGACTGCAACTAGCACAGATACGCAGTATTTT. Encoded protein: CSVRKTATSTDTQYF.

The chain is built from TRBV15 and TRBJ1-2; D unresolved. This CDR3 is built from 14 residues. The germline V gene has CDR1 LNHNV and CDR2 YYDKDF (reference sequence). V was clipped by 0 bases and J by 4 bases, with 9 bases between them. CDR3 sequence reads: CATSRDMASYGYTF. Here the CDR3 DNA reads TGTGCCACCAGCAGAGATATGGCAAGCTATGGCTACACCTTC. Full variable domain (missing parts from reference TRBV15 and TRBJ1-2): DAMVIQNPRYQVTQFGKPVTLSCSQTLNHNVMYWYQQKSSQAPKLLFHYYDKDFNNEADTPDNFQSRRPNTSFCFLDIRSPGLGDTAMYLCATSRDMASYGYTFGSGTRLTVV.

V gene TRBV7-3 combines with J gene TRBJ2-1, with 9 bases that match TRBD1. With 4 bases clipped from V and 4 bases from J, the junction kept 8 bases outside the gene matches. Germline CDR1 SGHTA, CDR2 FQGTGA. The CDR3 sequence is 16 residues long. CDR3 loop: CASSSKTGTGYNEQFF. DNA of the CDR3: TGTGCCAGCAGCTCAAAGACGGGGACAGGGTACAATGAGCAGTTCTTC.

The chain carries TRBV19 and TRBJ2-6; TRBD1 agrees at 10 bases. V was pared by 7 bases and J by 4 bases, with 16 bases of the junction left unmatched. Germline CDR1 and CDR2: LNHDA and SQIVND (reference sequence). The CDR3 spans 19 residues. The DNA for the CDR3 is TGTGCCAGTACTTCCCGCGGCGGGACAGGGGACCCGGGGGCCAACGTCCTGACTTTC. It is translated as CASTSRGGTGDPGANVLTF.

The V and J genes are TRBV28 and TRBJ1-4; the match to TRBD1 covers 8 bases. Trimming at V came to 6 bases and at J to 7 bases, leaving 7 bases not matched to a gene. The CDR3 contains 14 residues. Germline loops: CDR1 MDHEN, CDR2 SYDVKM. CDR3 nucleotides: TGTGCCAGCAGCTATCGACAGGGGCGTGAAAAACTGTTTTTT. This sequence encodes CASSYRQGREKLFF.

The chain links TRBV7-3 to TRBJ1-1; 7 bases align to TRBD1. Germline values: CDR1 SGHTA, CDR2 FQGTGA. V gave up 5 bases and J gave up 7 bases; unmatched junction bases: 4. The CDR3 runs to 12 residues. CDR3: CASSRDSREAFF. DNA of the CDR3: TGTGCCAGCAGCCGGGACAGCCGTGAAGCTTTCTTT.

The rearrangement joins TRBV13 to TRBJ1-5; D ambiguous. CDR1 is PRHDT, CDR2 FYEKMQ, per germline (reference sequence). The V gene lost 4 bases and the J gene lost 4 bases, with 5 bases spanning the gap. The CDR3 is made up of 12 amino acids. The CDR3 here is CASSSLNQPQHF. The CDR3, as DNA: TGTGCCAGCAGCTCCTTAAATCAGCCCCAGCATTTT. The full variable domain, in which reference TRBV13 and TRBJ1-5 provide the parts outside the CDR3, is AAGVIQSPRHLIKEKRETATLKCYPIPRHDTVYWYQQGPGQDPQFLISFYEKMQSDKGSIPDRFSAQQFSDYHSELNMSSLELGDSALYFCASSSLNQPQHFGDGTRLSIL.

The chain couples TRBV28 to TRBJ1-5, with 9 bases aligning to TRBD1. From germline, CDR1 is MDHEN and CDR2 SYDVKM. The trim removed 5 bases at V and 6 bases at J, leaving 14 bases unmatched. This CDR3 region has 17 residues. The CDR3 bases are TGTGCCAGCAGTCAACCACGAGGGACAGGGCTCGGTCAGCCCCAGCATTTT. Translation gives CASSQPRGTGLGQPQHF.

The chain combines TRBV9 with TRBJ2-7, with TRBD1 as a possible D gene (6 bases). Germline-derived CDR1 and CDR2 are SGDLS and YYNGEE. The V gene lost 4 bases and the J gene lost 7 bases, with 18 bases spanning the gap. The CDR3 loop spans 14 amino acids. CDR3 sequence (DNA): TGTGCCAGCAGCCCTGGTGGGGGCCCGGGGGAGCAGTACTTC. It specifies CASSPGGGPGEQYF.

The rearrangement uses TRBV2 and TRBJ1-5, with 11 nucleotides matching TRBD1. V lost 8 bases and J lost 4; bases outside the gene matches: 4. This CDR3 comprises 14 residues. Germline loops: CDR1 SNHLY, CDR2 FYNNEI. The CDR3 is CASARDRGNQPQHF. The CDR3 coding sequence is TGTGCCAGCGCTCGGGACAGGGGGAATCAGCCCCAGCATTTT.

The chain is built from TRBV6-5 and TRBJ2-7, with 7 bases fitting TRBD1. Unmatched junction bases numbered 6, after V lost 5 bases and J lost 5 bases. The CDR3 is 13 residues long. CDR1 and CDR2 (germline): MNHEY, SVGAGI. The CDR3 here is CASSKNRGDEQYF. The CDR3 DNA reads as TGTGCCAGCAGTAAAAACAGGGGTGACGAGCAGTACTTC.

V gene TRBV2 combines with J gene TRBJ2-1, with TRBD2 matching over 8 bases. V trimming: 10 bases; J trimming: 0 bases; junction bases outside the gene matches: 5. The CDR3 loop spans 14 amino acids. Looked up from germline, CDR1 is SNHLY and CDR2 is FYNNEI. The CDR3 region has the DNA TGTGCCAATAAGCGGGAGAGCTCCTACAATGAGCAGTTCTTC. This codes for CANKRESSYNEQFF.

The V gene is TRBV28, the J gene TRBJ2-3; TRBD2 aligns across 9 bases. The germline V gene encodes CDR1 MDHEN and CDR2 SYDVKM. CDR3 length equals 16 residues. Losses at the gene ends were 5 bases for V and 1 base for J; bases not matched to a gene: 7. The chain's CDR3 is CASSPGRTSGTDTQYF. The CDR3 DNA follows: TGTGCCAGCAGTCCTGGGCGGACTAGCGGCACAGATACGCAGTATTTT.

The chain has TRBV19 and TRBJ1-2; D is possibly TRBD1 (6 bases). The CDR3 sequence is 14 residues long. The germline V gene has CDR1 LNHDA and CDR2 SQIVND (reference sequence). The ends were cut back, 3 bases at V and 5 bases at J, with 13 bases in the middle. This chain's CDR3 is CASSIMDSFYGYTF. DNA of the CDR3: TGTGCCAGTAGTATTATGGACAGCTTTTATGGCTACACCTTC.

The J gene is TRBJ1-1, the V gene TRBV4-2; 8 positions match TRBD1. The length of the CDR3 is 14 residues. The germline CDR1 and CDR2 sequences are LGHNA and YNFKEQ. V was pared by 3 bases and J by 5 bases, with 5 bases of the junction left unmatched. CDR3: CASSHNRGGTEAFF. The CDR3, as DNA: TGTGCCAGCAGCCATAACAGGGGGGGGACTGAAGCTTTCTTT.

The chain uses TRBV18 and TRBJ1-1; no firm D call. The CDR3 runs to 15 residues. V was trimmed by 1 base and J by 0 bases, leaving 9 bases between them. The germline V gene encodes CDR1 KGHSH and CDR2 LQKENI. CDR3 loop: CASSPRAALNTEAFF. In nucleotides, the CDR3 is TGTGCCAGCTCACCACGGGCAGCCTTGAACACTGAAGCTTTCTTT.

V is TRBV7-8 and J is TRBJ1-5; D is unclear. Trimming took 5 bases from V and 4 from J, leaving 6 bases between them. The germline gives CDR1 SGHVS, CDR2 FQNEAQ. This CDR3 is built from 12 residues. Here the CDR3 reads CASSLLNQPQHF. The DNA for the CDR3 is TGTGCCAGCAGCCTACTGAATCAGCCCCAGCATTTT.

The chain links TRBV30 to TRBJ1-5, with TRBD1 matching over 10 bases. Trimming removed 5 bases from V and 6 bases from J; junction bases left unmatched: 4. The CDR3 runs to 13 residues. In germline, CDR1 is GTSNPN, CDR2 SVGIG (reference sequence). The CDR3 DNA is TGTGCCTGGGGGGACAGGGGAGGTCAGCCCCAGCATTTT. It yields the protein CAWGDRGGQPQHF. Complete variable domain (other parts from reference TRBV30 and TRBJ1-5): SQTIHQWPATLVQPVGSPLSLECTVEGTSNPNLYWYRQAAGRGLQLLFYSVGIGQISSEVPQNLSASRPQDRQFILSSKKLLLSDSGFYLCAWGDRGGQPQHFGDGTRLSIL.

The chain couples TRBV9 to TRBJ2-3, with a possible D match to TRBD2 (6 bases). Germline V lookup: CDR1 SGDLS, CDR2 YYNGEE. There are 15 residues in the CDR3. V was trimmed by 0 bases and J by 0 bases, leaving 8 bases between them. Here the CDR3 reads CASSVEAGSTDTQYF. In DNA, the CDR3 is TGTGCCAGCAGCGTAGAGGCGGGGAGCACAGATACGCAGTATTTT.